These 25 T cell receptor beta chains share one sample of origin, sequenced in a study of CD8+ T cells in alopecia areata. Following extraction, RNA underwent reverse transcription to cDNA, which served as the sequencing template. Sequenced by immunoSEQ multiplex PCR; TCRdb stores in-frame clones only, minus some. This sample has a few hundred thousand clones, with 30% to 40% found just once. Stated treatment: oral pan-JAK inhibitor, 5-10 mg twice daily. Specimen: CD4+ T cells sorted from blood, collected at week 34, from a patient treated with tofacitinib. All receptors come from a human donor with alopecia areata.

This clone was seen more than once but under ten times. The chain links TRBV21-1 to TRBJ1-2. TRBV21-1 is designated a pseudogene. CDR3 length: 14 amino acids. CDR3 in DNA: TGTGCCAGCAGCAAAGAAACGGTTAACTATGGCTACACCTTC. It is translated as CASSKETVNYGYTF.

The chain carries TRBV25-1 and TRBJ1-2, with TRBD1 as a possible D gene (6 bases). The CDR3 length is 14 residues. In germline, CDR1 is MGHDK, CDR2 SYGVNS. Trimming took off 5 bases at V and 3 bases at J, with 13 bases between the two ends. The CDR3: CASSKQGWDYGYTF. CDR3 coding DNA: TGTGCCAGCAGTAAACAGGGATGGGACTATGGCTACACCTTC.

This rearrangement joins TRBV6-6 to TRBJ1-6; the D gene is possibly TRBD1 (6 bases). The V and J ends lost 2 bases and 9 bases respectively, with 14 bases between them. Looked up from germline, CDR1 is MNHNY and CDR2 is SVGAGI (reference sequence). The CDR3 is 15 amino acids. The CDR3 loop is CASSYRTEAGSPLHF. In DNA form, the CDR3 reads TGTGCCAGCAGTTACCGGACAGAGGCGGGTTCACCCCTCCACTTT.

This clone appeared a few times. The gene calls are TRBV10-3 and TRBJ2-1, with TRBD2 identical over 10 bases. V shed 3 bases and J 8 bases; nucleotides not matched to a gene: 4. Looked up from germline, CDR1 is ENHRY and CDR2 is SYGVKD. The length of the CDR3 is 14 residues. DNA for the CDR3: TGTGCCATCAGTGAACTAGCGGGATTAGATGAGCAGTTCTTC. This encodes CAISELAGLDEQFF.

The chain combines TRBV7-9 with TRBJ1-2; TRBD1 is a possible D gene (5 bases). The CDR3 length is 13 residues. Trimming took off 5 bases at V and 8 bases at J, with 15 bases between the two ends. Germline V lookup: CDR1 SEHNR, CDR2 FQNEAQ (reference sequence). The CDR3 DNA reads as TGTGCCAGCAGCCCGTTCGACAGTGGAGGCTACACCTTC. Translating it yields CASSPFDSGGYTF.

V is TRBV30 and J is TRBJ2-5, with a weak D call TRBD2 (5 bases). The length of the CDR3 is 11 residues. V was trimmed by 3 bases and J by 3 bases, leaving 5 bases between them. Per germline, CDR1 GTSNPN and CDR2 SVGIG (reference sequence). For the CDR3, the DNA is TGTGCCTGGAGGGGAGAAGAGACCCAGTACTTC. Translated, it gives CAWRGEETQYF. Full variable domain (missing parts from reference TRBV30 and TRBJ2-5): SQTIHQWPATLVQPVGSPLSLECTVEGTSNPNLYWYRQAAGRGLQLLFYSVGIGQISSEVPQNLSASRPQDRQFILSSKKLLLSDSGFYLCAWRGEETQYFGPGTRLLVL.

In regard to this clone: This may stem from a read error, because a much larger clone lies one nucleotide away. The CDR3 DNA follows: TGTGCCAGCAGCTTTCAGATGAACACTGAAGCTTTCTTT. Its protein product is CASSFQMNTEAFF. V gene TRBV7-9 combines with J gene TRBJ1-1; D remains ambiguous. CDR1 and CDR2 from the germline V gene are SEHNR and FQNEAQ (reference sequence). Trimming stripped 3 bases from V and 0 bases from J, with 5 bases between. The CDR3 has 13 residues.

V is TRBV11-2 and J is TRBJ1-4, with a possible D match to TRBD1 (6 bases). Germline V gene data show CDR1 as SGHAT and CDR2 as FQNNGV. CDR3 length: 17 amino acids. V was clipped by 5 bases and J by 5 bases, with 21 bases between them. In nucleotides, the CDR3 is TGTGCCAGCAGCCAAATCGCCTGGGGGCAGGAGAATGAAAAACTGTTTTTT. Its translation is CASSQIAWGQENEKLFF.

V gene TRBV5-1 combines with J gene TRBJ2-1; no definite D call. CDR1 and CDR2 (germline): SGHRS, YFSETQ. The V end was cut by 3 bases, the J end by 8 bases, with 9 bases between. The CDR3 sequence is 12 residues long. The CDR3 nucleotides read TGCGCCAGCAGCTCGGGCCTGGATGAGCAGTTCTTC. Residues: CASSSGLDEQFF.

The sample holds a few counts of this clone. The chain joins TRBV27 to TRBJ2-7, with 9 bases identical to TRBD1. This CDR3 has 14 residues. Germline V gives CDR1 MNHEY, CDR2 SMNVEV (reference sequence). The V gene end was trimmed by 3 bases and the J gene end by 6 bases; junction bases not matched to a gene: 6. The DNA of the CDR3 is TGTGCCAGCAGTTTTCGGGGACAGGGATCCGAGCAGTACTTC. This encodes CASSFRGQGSEQYF.

The rearrangement links TRBV30 to TRBJ1-2; D is possibly TRBD1 (5 bases). The CDR3 is made up of 13 amino acids. Germline V gene sequence: CDR1 GTSNPN, CDR2 SVGIG (reference sequence). Trimming took off 4 bases at V and 4 bases at J, with 13 bases between the two ends. The CDR3 reads CAWNLQAPYGYTF. CDR3 coding DNA: TGTGCCTGGAACCTACAGGCACCCTATGGCTACACCTTC.

The chain has TRBV7-8 and TRBJ1-1; D unclear. V shed 1 base and J shed 9 bases, with 9 bases lying between them. CDR1 SGHVS and CDR2 FQNEAQ come from the germline V gene. The CDR3 spans 12 residues. DNA for the CDR3: TGTGCCAGCAGCTTAGAGTTTTCACAAGCTTTCTTT. Its protein is CASSLEFSQAFF.

This clone occurred a few times. The CDR3 spells CASRGVRGVAKNIQYF. CDR3 sequence (DNA): TGTGCCAGCAGGGGGGTCCGAGGTGTAGCCAAAAACATTCAGTACTTC. This chain links TRBV6-6 with TRBJ2-4; D possibly uses TRBD1 or TRBD2 (5 bases each). The CDR3 has 16 amino acids. Germline CDR1 is MNHNY and CDR2 is SVGAGI (reference sequence). V lost 6 bases and J lost 0, with 15 bases in between.

The chain combines TRBV6-1 with TRBJ2-7; TRBD2 matches 10 bases. From germline, CDR1 is MNHNS and CDR2 SASEGT. Unmatched junction bases numbered 13, after V lost 4 bases and J lost 4 bases. The CDR3 is made up of 17 amino acids. This chain's CDR3 is CASSVVTSGTALYEQYF. The CDR3, as DNA: TGTGCCAGCAGTGTTGTTACTAGCGGGACAGCTTTGTACGAGCAGTACTTC.

The chain recombines TRBV25-1 with TRBJ2-1; D is perhaps TRBD1 (6 bases). This CDR3 spans 11 amino acids. Trimming cost V 4 bases and J 10 bases, with 8 bases left between them. Germline V CDR1 and CDR2: MGHDK, SYGVNS. The chain's CDR3 is CASSAGVEQFF. In nucleotides, the CDR3 is TGTGCCAGCAGTGCAGGGGTCGAGCAGTTCTTC.

The rearrangement joins TRBV11-2 to TRBJ1-2, with 7 positions matching TRBD1. This CDR3 spans 15 amino acids. Trimming cost V 4 bases and J 4 bases; bases outside gene matches: 9. Germline V gene lookup returns CDR1 SGHAT and CDR2 FQNNGV. The CDR3 bases are TGTGCCAGCAGCTCTCCACAGGGGCTACGCTATGGCTACACCTTC. It specifies CASSSPQGLRYGYTF.

V and J are TRBV2 and TRBJ2-2; 11 bases agree with TRBD1. The CDR3 sequence is 17 residues long. V was clipped by 4 bases and J by 6 bases; unmatched bases: 10. Germline CDR1 and CDR2: SNHLY and FYNNEI. The CDR3 DNA is TGTGCCAGCAGTGCTCGGCGTCGGACAGGGGGCTCCGGGGAGCTGTTTTTT. It encodes CASSARRRTGGSGELFF.

This clone was counted a few times. The chain has TRBV6-1 and TRBJ2-1, with D perhaps TRBD1 (6 bases). Germline assignment: CDR1 MNHNS and CDR2 SASEGT. The V end lost 5 bases, the J end lost 2 bases, and 10 bases lay between the germline ends. This CDR3 is built from 14 residues. CDR3 bases: TGTGCCAGCAGTAACCAGGGGCCCTACAATGAGCAGTTCTTC. As protein: CASSNQGPYNEQFF.

In this sample, this clone turned up a few times. This chain joins TRBV20-1 and TRBJ1-5; D is undetermined. Germline-derived CDR1 and CDR2 are DFQATT and SNEGSKA (reference sequence). The germline V and J ends were trimmed by 5 bases and 6 bases, with 2 bases remaining between them. There are 9 residues in the CDR3. The CDR3 is CSAGQPQHF. Here the CDR3 DNA reads TGCAGTGCTGGTCAGCCCCAGCATTTT.

The rearrangement joins TRBV9 to TRBJ2-7; D not resolved. Germline V gene lookup returns CDR1 SGDLS and CDR2 YYNGEE. The CDR3 loop spans 17 amino acids. V lost 0 bases and J 4 bases, leaving 20 bases between the germline ends. Written as DNA, the CDR3 is TGTGCCAGCAGCGTAGGGGCAGCTGCGGATGGGATTTACGAGCAGTACTTC. Its translation is CASSVGAAADGIYEQYF.

V is TRBV6-5 and J is TRBJ1-1; D may be TRBD1 (6 bases). Trimming cost V 3 bases and J 0 bases, with 14 bases left between them. This CDR3 spans 16 amino acids. Germline V CDR1 and CDR2: MNHEY, SVGAGI. In DNA form, the CDR3 reads TGTGCCAGCAGTTATTCCGGGGGCCAGATGAACACTGAAGCTTTCTTT. This sequence encodes CASSYSGGQMNTEAFF.

The J gene is TRBJ1-1, the V gene TRBV30; 7 bases are shared with TRBD1. The CDR3 spans 15 residues. Per the germline V gene, CDR1 is GTSNPN and CDR2 is SVGIG (reference sequence). Trimming cost V 4 bases and J 5 bases; bases outside gene matches: 13. The CDR3 sequence: CAWNDPHRGGTEAFF. DNA for the CDR3: TGTGCCTGGAACGACCCCCACAGGGGAGGGACTGAAGCTTTCTTT. The variable domain in full, with the rest retrieved from reference TRBV30 and TRBJ1-1, is SQTIHQWPATLVQPVGSPLSLECTVEGTSNPNLYWYRQAAGRGLQLLFYSVGIGQISSEVPQNLSASRPQDRQFILSSKKLLLSDSGFYLCAWNDPHRGGTEAFFGQGTRLTVV.

This sequence joins TRBV9 and TRBJ2-3; tentative D call: TRBD1 (5 bases). The CDR3 is 14 amino acids. V gave up 4 bases and J gave up 2 bases, with 11 bases separating them. Germline V gene data show CDR1 as SGDLS and CDR2 as YYNGEE. CDR3 nucleotides: TGTGCCAGCAGCTTTAGGGGCCCCACAGATACGCAGTATTTT. Residues: CASSFRGPTDTQYF. The whole variable domain, filled in from reference TRBV9 and TRBJ2-3, reads DSGVTQTPKHLITATGQRVTLRCSPRSGDLSVYWYQQSLDQGLQFLIQYYNGEERAKGNILERFSAQQFPDLHSELNLSSLELGDSALYFCASSFRGPTDTQYFGPGTRLTVL.

CDR3 amino acids: CASSARIGPKNIQYF. CDR3 nucleotide sequence: TGTGCCAGCAGCGCCCGTATCGGGCCCAAAAACATTCAGTACTTC. The rearrangement joins TRBV5-6 to TRBJ2-4, with unresolved D. CDR3 size: 15 residues. Germline V lookup: CDR1 SGHDT, CDR2 YYEEEE. The germline V and J ends were trimmed by 4 bases and 2 bases, with 13 bases remaining between them.

Points on this clone: This CDR3 is also generated by other DNA sequences in the sample. This chain connects TRBV6-1 to TRBJ1-2, with D uncertain. CDR3 length: 14 amino acids. Germline assignment: CDR1 MNHNS and CDR2 SASEGT. Trimming pared 3 bases from V and 0 bases from J, leaving 8 bases between. CDR3 in DNA: TGTGCCAGCAGTGAGGGAGGTTCTAACTATGGCTACACCTTC. Protein product: CASSEGGSNYGYTF.